The clone carrying this TCR beta chain was detected a few times. Its antigen is unidentified. In the PCR, 60 Vbeta and 13 Jbeta primers were used. Here immunoSEQ multiplex PCR was the method, and the copy in TCRdb shows in-frame clones only, minus some. The table has more than 65,000 clones, about 74% seen once. This sample is drawn from a study of cytomegalovirus exposure and HLA in healthy donors. Points from the study as a whole: Follow-up analysis found HLA locus-dependent TCR association rates, highest for DRB1 and lowest for HLA-C.

V was pared by 7 bases and J by 0 bases, with 12 bases between. Per the germline V gene, CDR1 is MNHEY and CDR2 is SVGAGI. The CDR3 contains 14 residues. This receptor was identified in a woman in her sixties or seventies in good health and CMV-seropositive. The V call is TRBV6-5, the J call TRBJ1-1; tentative D call: TRBD1 (6 bases). The sample was PBMCs. The CDR3 region is CASKQGVMNTEAFF. In DNA form, the CDR3 reads TGTGCCAGCAAACAGGGTGTCATGAACACTGAAGCTTTCTTT.